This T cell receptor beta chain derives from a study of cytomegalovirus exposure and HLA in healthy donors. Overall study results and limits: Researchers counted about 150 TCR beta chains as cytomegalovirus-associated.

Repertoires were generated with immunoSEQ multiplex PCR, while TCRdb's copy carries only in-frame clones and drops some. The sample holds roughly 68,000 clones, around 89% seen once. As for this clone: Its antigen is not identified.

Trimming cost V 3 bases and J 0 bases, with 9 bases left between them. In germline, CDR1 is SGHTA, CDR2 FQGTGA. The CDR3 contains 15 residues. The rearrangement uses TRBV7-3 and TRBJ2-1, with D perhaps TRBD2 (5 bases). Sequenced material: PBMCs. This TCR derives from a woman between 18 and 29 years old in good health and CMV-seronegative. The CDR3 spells CASSFWESSYNEQFF. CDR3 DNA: TGTGCCAGCAGCTTTTGGGAGAGCTCCTACAATGAGCAGTTCTTC.